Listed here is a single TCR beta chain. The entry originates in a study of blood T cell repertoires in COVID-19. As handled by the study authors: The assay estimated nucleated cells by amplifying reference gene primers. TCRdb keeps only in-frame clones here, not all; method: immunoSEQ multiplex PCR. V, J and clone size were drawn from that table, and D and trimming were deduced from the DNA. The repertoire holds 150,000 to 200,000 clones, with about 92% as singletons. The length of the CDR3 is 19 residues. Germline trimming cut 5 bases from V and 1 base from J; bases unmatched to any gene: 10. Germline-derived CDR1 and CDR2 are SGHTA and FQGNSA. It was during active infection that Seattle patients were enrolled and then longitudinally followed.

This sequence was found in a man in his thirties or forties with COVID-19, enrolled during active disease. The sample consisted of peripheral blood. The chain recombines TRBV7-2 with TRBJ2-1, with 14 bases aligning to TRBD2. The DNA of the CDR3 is TGTGCCAGCAGCCCCACCGGGACTAGCGGGAGTGTTTCCTACAATGAGCAGTTCTTC. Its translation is CASSPTGTSGSVSYNEQFF.